The 24 T cell receptor beta chains in this list originate from one sample, sequenced in a study of T cells in Graves' hyperthyroidism and ophthalmopathy. RNA transcripts were the template for amplifying TCR beta CDR3 regions. HTBI primers were the set used in a first-round RT-PCR of the TCR CDR3. TCRdb ran MiXCR on the multiplex PCR reads and lists one entry per CDR3 protein. The repertoire holds under 350,000 distinct CDR3 sequences, with under 25% as singletons. The sequenced sample was blood. The receptors were gathered from a woman aged 45-65 years with Graves' hyperthyroidism.

This clonotype was found many times. The V gene is TRBV5-1, the J gene TRBJ2-3, with 9 positions matching TRBD1. Trimming removed 1 base from V and 3 bases from J; junction bases left unmatched: 6. From germline, CDR1 is SGHRS and CDR2 YFSETQ. This CDR3 has 16 residues. The CDR3 spells CASSLRTGQGTDTQYF. The CDR3 nucleotides are TGCGCCAGCAGCTTGAGGACGGGACAGGGAACAGATACGCAGTATTTT.

The V and J genes are TRBV6-4 and TRBJ1-2, with a tentative D call TRBD1 (6 bases). This CDR3 contains 14 residues. Germline-derived CDR1 and CDR2 are MRHNA and SNTAGT. Trimming took off 5 bases at V and 3 bases at J, with 13 bases between the two ends. Here the CDR3 reads CASSPTNRDYGYTF. The CDR3 DNA reads as TGTGCCAGCAGTCCTACGAACAGGGACTATGGCTACACCTTC.

This clonotype occurred many times. The chain uses TRBV6-1 and TRBJ1-4; TRBD1 is a possible D gene (5 bases). Germline V gene sequence: CDR1 MNHNS, CDR2 SASEGT. The V end lost 6 bases, the J end lost 8 bases, and 19 bases lay between the germline ends. This CDR3 is built from 15 residues. The CDR3 loop reads CASRNHRAEGEKLFF. The CDR3, as DNA: TGTGCCAGCAGGAACCACAGAGCCGAGGGGGAAAAACTGTTTTTT.

This clonotype was observed many times. The rearrangement uses TRBV10-3 and TRBJ1-1; D may be TRBD1 (6 bases). The V gene lost 7 bases and the J gene lost 0 bases, with 12 bases spanning the gap. The CDR3 runs to 14 residues. The germline gives CDR1 ENHRY, CDR2 SYGVKD. CDR3 DNA sequence: TGTGCCATCAAGAGGACAGCATTGAACACTGAAGCTTTCTTT. It translates to CAIKRTALNTEAFF.

This clonotype has ten or more counts. This chain connects TRBV3-1 to TRBJ2-1; no reliable D call. The CDR3 sequence is 14 residues long. V was clipped by 1 base and J by 4 bases, with 8 bases between them. Germline loops: CDR1 LGHDT, CDR2 YNNKEL (reference sequence). As DNA, the CDR3 is TGTGCCAGCAGCCAAGGCCCACTTTACAATGAGCAGTTCTTC. Its protein is CASSQGPLYNEQFF.

This chain uses TRBV10-3 with TRBJ2-1; 8 nucleotides agree with TRBD2. CDR3 length: 12 amino acids. The J segment lost 8 bases and the V segment lost 9 bases, leaving 6 bases of the junction unmatched. The germline CDR1 and CDR2 sequences are ENHRY and SYGVKD. This CDR3 is CAIGSGSYEQFF. CDR3 DNA: TGTGCCATTGGGAGCGGGAGCTATGAGCAGTTCTTC.

This clonotype was seen only a few times. A much larger clone lies one base from this, so it may be a read error. The rearrangement links TRBV2 to TRBJ2-1, with unresolved D. CDR1 SNHLY and CDR2 FYNNEI come from the germline V gene. This CDR3 is built from 13 residues. The V and J ends lost 1 base and 8 bases respectively, with 9 bases between them. The CDR3 sequence: CASSEGSMDEQFF. CDR3 in DNA: TGTGCCAGCAGTGAAGGGAGTATGGATGAGCAGTTCTTC. The full variable domain, rest sourced from reference TRBV2 and TRBJ2-1, is EPEVTQTPSHQVTQMGQEVILRCVPISNHLYFYWYRQILGQKVEFLVSFYNNEISEKSEIFDDQFSVERPDGSNFTLKIRSTKLEDSAMYFCASSEGSMDEQFFGPGTRLTVL.

The chain has TRBV9 and TRBJ2-2; D may be TRBD2 (5 bases). The CDR3 length is 13 residues. Germline CDR1 is SGDLS and CDR2 is YYNGEE. Trimming took 3 bases from V and 6 from J, leaving 9 bases between them. CDR3 DNA: TGTGCCAGCAGCGACCAACTAGCCGGGGAGCTGTTTTTT. It specifies CASSDQLAGELFF.

This clonotype was recorded many times. This chain joins TRBV11-3 and TRBJ1-5; D unresolved. V lost 1 base to trimming and J lost 8 bases, with 6 bases between them. Germline CDR1 and CDR2: SGHNT and YENEEA. The length of the CDR3 is 12 residues. Here the CDR3 DNA reads TGTGCCAGCAGCTTAGGGGGTAAGCCCCAGCATTTT. Encoded protein: CASSLGGKPQHF.

The rearrangement links TRBV7-2 to TRBJ2-2; 8 nucleotides line up with TRBD1. The CDR3 contains 16 residues. CDR1 SGHTA and CDR2 FQGNSA come from the germline V gene. Unmatched junction bases numbered 11, after V lost 6 bases and J lost 5 bases. The chain's CDR3 is CASSSAGQGWTGELFF. DNA of the CDR3: TGTGCCAGCAGTTCAGCCGGACAGGGCTGGACCGGGGAGCTGTTTTTT.

The rearrangement uses TRBV11-2 and TRBJ2-7; a weak D match, TRBD1 (8 bases). Trimming cost V 5 bases and J 1 base, with 15 bases left between them. The length of the CDR3 is 15 residues. Germline-derived CDR1 and CDR2 are SGHAT and FQNNGV. DNA for the CDR3: TGTGCCAGCAGCCCCACAGGGGGAGGGTCCTACGAGCAGTACTTC. This gives the protein CASSPTGGGSYEQYF. The whole variable domain, remainder taken from reference TRBV11-2 and TRBJ2-7, is EAGVAQSPRYKIIEKRQSVAFWCNPISGHATLYWYQQILGQGPKLLIQFQNNGVVDDSQLPKDRFSAERLKGVDSTLKIQPAKLEDSAVYLCASSPTGGGSYEQYFGPGTRLTVT.

This clonotype was recorded a few times. A much larger clone lies one base from this, so it may be a read error. The gene calls are TRBV7-2 and TRBJ2-1; TRBD2 matches at 7 bases. Germline lookup yields CDR1 SGHTA and CDR2 FQGNSA. The CDR3 loop spans 15 amino acids. CDR3 sequence reads: CVSSPEAGSYNEQFF. DNA for the CDR3: TGTGTCAGCAGCCCAGAAGCGGGATCCTACAATGAGCAGTTCTTC.

This clonotype was seen a few times. The chain has TRBV13 and TRBJ2-2, with 12 bases aligning to TRBD2. The CDR3 has 15 amino acids. The junction had 0 bases not matched to a gene; V was cut back by 3 bases and J by 4 bases. CDR1 and CDR2 from the germline V gene are PRHDT and FYEKMQ (reference sequence). CDR3 protein: CASSLGLAGTGELFF. The CDR3 DNA is TGTGCCAGCAGCTTGGGACTAGCGGGCACCGGGGAGCTGTTTTTT.

Ten or more counts support this clonotype. The chain recombines TRBV6-5 with TRBJ2-7; D is perhaps TRBD2 (5 bases). Looked up from germline, CDR1 is MNHEY and CDR2 is SVGAGI. Trimming took off 0 bases at V and 5 bases at J, with 11 bases between the two ends. The CDR3 sequence is 14 residues long. CDR3 protein: CASSYSRVGNEQYF. The CDR3 DNA follows: TGTGCCAGCAGTTACTCGCGGGTAGGCAACGAGCAGTACTTC.

This clonotype appeared many times. V gene TRBV28 combines with J gene TRBJ2-1; the match to TRBD1 covers 10 bases. V dropped 7 bases and J dropped 7; count of bases not matched to a gene: 7. Per the germline V gene, CDR1 is MDHEN and CDR2 is SYDVKM. The CDR3 has 14 amino acids. The CDR3 bases are TGTGCCAGCACCAGACAGGGGGCCGGGAATGAGCAGTTCTTC. Protein product: CASTRQGAGNEQFF.

The table lists this clonotype with many counts. The gene calls are TRBV12-3 or TRBV12-4 and TRBJ2-2; TRBD2 agrees at 14 bases. The CDR3 loop spans 15 amino acids. Losses at the gene ends were 5 bases for V and 5 bases for J; bases not matched to a gene: 1. Here the CDR3 reads CASSRLAGGTGELFF. The CDR3 DNA sequence: TGTGCCAGCAGTAGACTAGCGGGAGGGACCGGGGAGCTGTTTTTT.

This clonotype turned up a few times. The rearrangement uses TRBV29-1 and TRBJ2-3; 12 nucleotides align to TRBD2. The V segment lost 6 bases and the J segment 2 bases; nucleotides outside the gene matches: 9. The germline V gene encodes CDR1 SQVTM and CDR2 ANQGSEA. There are 16 residues in the CDR3. The chain's CDR3 is CSVKKLAGGHTDTQYF. CDR3 coding DNA: TGCAGCGTGAAAAAACTAGCGGGGGGCCACACAGATACGCAGTATTTT.

This clonotype came up a few times. V usage is TRBV9 and J usage is TRBJ1-1, with TRBD1 matching over 7 bases. The J segment lost 5 bases and the V segment lost 4 bases, leaving 14 bases of the junction unmatched. The germline V gene encodes CDR1 SGDLS and CDR2 YYNGEE. The CDR3 covers 16 residues. Here the CDR3 reads CASSLGRRRGPTEAFF. In DNA form, the CDR3 reads TGTGCCAGCAGCCTAGGGCGGAGGAGGGGGCCTACTGAAGCTTTCTTT. The full variable domain, rest sourced from reference TRBV9 and TRBJ1-1, is DSGVTQTPKHLITATGQRVTLRCSPRSGDLSVYWYQQSLDQGLQFLIQYYNGEERAKGNILERFSAQQFPDLHSELNLSSLELGDSALYFCASSLGRRRGPTEAFFGQGTRLTVV.

This clonotype was found a few times. The CDR3 protein is CSVDRGFEQFF. DNA of the CDR3: TGCAGCGTTGATAGGGGTTTTGAGCAGTTCTTC. The chain has TRBV29-1 and TRBJ2-1; tentatively, D is TRBD1 (5 bases). V was pared by 3 bases and J by 9 bases, with 9 bases between. The CDR3 loop spans 11 amino acids. Per the germline V gene, CDR1 is SQVTM and CDR2 is ANQGSEA.

This clonotype was counted ten times or more. CDR3 bases: TGTGCCACCCGCGACAGGGGGGGGCCCTACGAGCAGTACTTC. This translates into CATRDRGGPYEQYF. The V and J genes are TRBV24-1 and TRBJ2-7; TRBD1 matches 9 bases. CDR1 is KGHDR, CDR2 SFDVKD, per germline. CDR3 size: 14 residues. V shed 9 bases and J 2 bases; nucleotides not matched to a gene: 7.

There are many counts of this clonotype. The gene calls are TRBV28 and TRBJ1-5; TRBD1 aligns across 9 bases. In germline, CDR1 is MDHEN, CDR2 SYDVKM. The length of the CDR3 is 18 residues. The V and J ends lost 2 bases and 4 bases, in that order; junction bases with no gene match: 12. As DNA, the CDR3 is TGTGCCAGCAGTTTACAGACAGGGGGAGTTACCATAAATCAGCCCCAGCATTTT. Residues: CASSLQTGGVTINQPQHF.

This clonotype has at least ten counts. The DNA of the CDR3 is TGTGCCACACCTGGACAGAACACCGGGGAGCTGTTTTTT. This sequence encodes CATPGQNTGELFF. V gene TRBV12-3 or TRBV12-4 combines with J gene TRBJ2-2, with a weak D call TRBD1 (5 bases). This CDR3 is 13 amino acids long. Trimming shortened V by 10 bases and J by 1 base, and 10 bases separated the two germline ends.

V is TRBV4-1 and J is TRBJ2-7; 10 bases align to TRBD1. Germline loops: CDR1 MGHRA, CDR2 YSYEKL. After removal of 0 bases from V and 5 bases from J, the junction contained 10 bases not matched to a gene. The CDR3 length is 17 residues. The CDR3 region has the DNA TGCGCCAGCAGCCAAGATGTAGGGGGGACAGGGGAGGACGAGCAGTACTTC. Its protein product is CASSQDVGGTGEDEQYF.

The chain joins TRBV11-3 to TRBJ1-2; tentative D call: TRBD1 (6 bases). The CDR3 spans 12 residues. CDR1 and CDR2 (germline): SGHNT, YENEEA. V gave up 5 bases and J gave up 7 bases, with 11 bases separating them. This CDR3 is CASSRRGGGYTF. CDR3 DNA: TGTGCCAGCAGCCGTCGAGGGGGTGGCTACACCTTC.